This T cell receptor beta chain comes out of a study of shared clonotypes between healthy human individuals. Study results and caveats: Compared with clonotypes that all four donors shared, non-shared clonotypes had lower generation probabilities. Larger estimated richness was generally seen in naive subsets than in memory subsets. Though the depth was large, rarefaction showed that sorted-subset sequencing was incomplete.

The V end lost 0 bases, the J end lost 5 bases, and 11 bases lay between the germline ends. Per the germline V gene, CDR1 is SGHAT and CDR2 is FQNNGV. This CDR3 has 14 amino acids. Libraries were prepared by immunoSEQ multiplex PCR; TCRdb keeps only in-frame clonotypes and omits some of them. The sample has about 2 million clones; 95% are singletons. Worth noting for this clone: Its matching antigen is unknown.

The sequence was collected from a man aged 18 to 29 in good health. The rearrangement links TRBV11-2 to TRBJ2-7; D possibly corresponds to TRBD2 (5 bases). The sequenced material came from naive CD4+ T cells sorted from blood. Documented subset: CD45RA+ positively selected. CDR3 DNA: TGTGCCAGCAGCTTAGAGGTGAGAGGGAACGAGCAGTACTTC. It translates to CASSLEVRGNEQYF.